The present TCR beta chain was sequenced within a study of blood T cell repertoires in COVID-19. The J segment lost 0 bases and the V segment lost 0 bases, leaving 7 bases of the junction unmatched. This CDR3 contains 18 residues. Germline V lookup: CDR1 MNHEY, CDR2 SVGEGT. TCRdb's copy holds only in-frame clones and misses some; the assay was immunoSEQ multiplex PCR. The sample holds some 150,000 clones, about 86% seen once. Sequenced sample: peripheral blood. The genes are TRBV6-2 or TRBV6-3 and TRBJ1-5; 8 bases align to TRBD1. The receptor comes from a woman aged 60-70 years with COVID-19, enrolled during active disease. CDR3 in amino acids: CASSYSRTGIISNQPQHF. The CDR3 DNA is TGTGCCAGCAGTTACTCGAGGACAGGGATAATTAGCAATCAGCCCCAGCATTTT.